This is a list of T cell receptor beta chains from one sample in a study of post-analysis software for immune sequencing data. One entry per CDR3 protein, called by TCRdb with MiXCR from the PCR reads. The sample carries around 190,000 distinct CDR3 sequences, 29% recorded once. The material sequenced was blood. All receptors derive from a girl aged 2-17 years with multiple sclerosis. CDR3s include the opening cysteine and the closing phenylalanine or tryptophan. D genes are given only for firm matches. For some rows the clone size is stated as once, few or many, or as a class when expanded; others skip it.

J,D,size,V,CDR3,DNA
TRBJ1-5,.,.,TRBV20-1,CSTNGQFNNQPQHF,TGCAGTACGAACGGACAGTTCAACAATCAGCCCCAGCATTTT
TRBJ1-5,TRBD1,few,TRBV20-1,CSARQGRGLSNQPQHF,TGCAGTGCTAGACAGGGCAGGGGGCTAAGCAATCAGCCCCAGCATTTT
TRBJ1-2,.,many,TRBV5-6,CASRIAYSSNYGYTF,TGTGCCAGCAGGATAGCTTACTCATCTAACTATGGCTACACCTTC
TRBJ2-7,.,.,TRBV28,CASSLKAYEQYF,TGTGCCAGCAGTTTGAAAGCCTACGAGCAGTACTTC
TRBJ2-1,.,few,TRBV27,CASSPTFYGQINEQFF,TGTGCCAGCAGTCCCACTTTCTACGGACAGATCAATGAGCAGTTCTTC
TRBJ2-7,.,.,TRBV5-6,CASSLGGHPSYEQYF,TGTGCCAGCAGCTTGGGTGGACACCCATCCTACGAGCAGTACTTC
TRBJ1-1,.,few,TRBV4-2,CASSRNDRNTEAFF,TGTGCCAGCAGCCGAAATGATCGGAACACTGAAGCTTTCTTT
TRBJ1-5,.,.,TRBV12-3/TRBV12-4,CASSFLGARNQPQHF,TGTGCCAGCAGTTTTTTGGGAGCCCGGAATCAGCCCCAGCATTTT
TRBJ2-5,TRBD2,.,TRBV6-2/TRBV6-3,CASNGLAGALSQEAQYF,TGTGCCAGCAATGGACTAGCGGGAGCCCTAAGCCAAGAGGCCCAGTACTTC
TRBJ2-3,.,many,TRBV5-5,CASSLAGTPGADTQYF,TGTGCCAGCAGCTTGGCGGGCACCCCAGGGGCAGATACGCAGTATTTT
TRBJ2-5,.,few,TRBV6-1,CASLPRGGSQETQYF,TGTGCCAGCCTCCCGCGTGGAGGGAGCCAAGAGACCCAGTACTTC
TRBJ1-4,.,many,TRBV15,CATSRDSISVVADDSNEKLFF,TGTGCCACCAGCAGAGATTCGATCTCCGTTGTAGCTGATGACTCTAATGAAAAACTGTTTTTT